This entry is about one T cell receptor (beta chain). The specificity of this receptor is unknown. Base quality data are lacking; no much larger clone is found one base away. At the DNA level, this CDR3 is encoded by other sequences in the same sample as well. The sample's time point label, decoded: baseline before first vaccination. Vaccinee samples were obtained from the UK trials COV001 and COV002, which included a single-blind randomized controlled phase 2/3 trial of AZD1222 (ChAdOx1 nCoV-19) in healthy adults. For TCRbeta chain sequencing, PBMC samples were collected from trial participants at day 0 and at day 28 after the second dose. The CDR3 regions of human TCRbeta chains were analyzed by immunosequencing. Per the source publication's procedure: TCRs in the repertoires were matched against a reference library of SARS-CoV-2-specific TCRs that had been generated with the MIRA antigen-specificity platform. Breadth was defined as the fraction of unique TCRs that were SARS-CoV-2-associated. Depth was defined as the fraction of total T cells that were SARS-CoV-2-associated. Using the MIRA data, every spike-specific TCR was mapped to the spike region that the TCR reacted to and assigned to either a CD4 or a CD8 class. Log10-transformed breadth and depth values were compared by one-way ANOVA with Sidak's multiple comparisons tests. The clones in this table, taken by TCRdb from immuneACCESS, are in-frame only. Not every clone is retained; where verified, under half of the shortfall comes from an unresolved V gene, and the cause of the rest is unknown. That table furnishes V, J and clone size, whereas the DNA furnished D and trimming. Present in this sample are approximately 160,000 clones, less than 95% of which were seen just once. Of the sample, approximately 3% is held by the ten largest clones.

The data originate from a study of T cell responses to AZD1222 COVID-19 vaccine (TCRdb year 2021). For the study in its entirety: AZD1222 recipients given second doses at about 4 weeks or at about 12 weeks were pooled, since spike-specific TCR depth and breadth were not found to differ between the two schedules. Trial participants were enrolled by age into subgroups of 18-55, 56-69 and 70-plus years, and roughly 150, 30 and 60 TCR-sequenced participants, respectively, were included in these subgroups. A total of 230 to 250 trial participants underwent TCR sequencing, of whom about 210 had received two doses of AZD1222 and roughly 26 had received two doses of the MenACWY control vaccine.

V is cut back by 3 bases and J by 6 bases, with 1 base in the junction unmatched. The CDR3 runs 14 residues from the cysteine to the phenylalanine. The only DNA kept is the CDR3, 42 bases in frame from the first base. CDR1 and CDR2 (MNHNS, SASEGT) derive from the germline V gene. The paper's findings and limits, for the study overall: Epitopes outside the regions mutated in the B.1.351 and B.1.1.7 variants were reportedly recognized by nearly half of the unique spike-specific TCRs. In the small 56-69-year group, the increase in depth fell short of significance, most likely because of low power. Because no day 14 peak-response samples were available, repertoires were characterized only after the peak T cell response. Participants were mostly white British, with more females than males. The authors suggested clonal diversity may have been underestimated. After two AZD1222 doses, both the breadth and the depth of spike-specific TCRs were significantly higher than at day 0 and than in MenACWY recipients. The whole spike protein was spanned by vaccine-associated CD4 TCRs, and dominant responses were seen in regions 160-218 and 743-854. Conclusions about previously exposed vaccinees are limited because only six or seven AZD1222 recipients were SARS-CoV-2 seropositive at baseline.

The sequence came from an adult in good health. This sample comprised peripheral blood, obtained on day 0 of AZD1222 vaccination. In this chain, TRBV6-1 is recombined with TRBJ1-5, with 11 middle bases fitting TRBD1. For the CDR3, the sequence is CASSEGQGVQPQHF. The DNA sequence is given as TGTGCCAGCAGTGAGGGACAGGGGGTTCAGCCCCAGCATTTT.